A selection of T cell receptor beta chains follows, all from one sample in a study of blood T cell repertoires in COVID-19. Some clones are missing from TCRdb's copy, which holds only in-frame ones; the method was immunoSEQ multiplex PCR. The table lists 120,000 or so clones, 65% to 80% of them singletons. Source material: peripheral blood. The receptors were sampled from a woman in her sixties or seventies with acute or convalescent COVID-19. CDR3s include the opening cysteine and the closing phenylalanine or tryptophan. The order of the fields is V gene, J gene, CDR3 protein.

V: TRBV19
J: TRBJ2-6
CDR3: CASNDPTGSGANVLTF

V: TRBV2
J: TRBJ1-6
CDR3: CASAQTGALDSPLHF

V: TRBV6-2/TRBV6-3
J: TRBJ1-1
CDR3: CASSYRSGQGNTEAFF

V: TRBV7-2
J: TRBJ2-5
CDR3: CASSLQAGNQETQYF

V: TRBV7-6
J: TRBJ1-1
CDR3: CASSSKIGGVEAFF

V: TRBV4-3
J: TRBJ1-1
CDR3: CASSQDLAMNTEAFF

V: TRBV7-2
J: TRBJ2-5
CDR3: CASSLNQGQETQYF

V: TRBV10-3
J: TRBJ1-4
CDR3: CAIRTPGGLFF

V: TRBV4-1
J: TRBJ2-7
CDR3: CASSQDLQIPSYEQYF

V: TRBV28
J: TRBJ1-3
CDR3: CASTSGGSGNTIYF

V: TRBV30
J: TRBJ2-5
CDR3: CAWAGRGSQYF

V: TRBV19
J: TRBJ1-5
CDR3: CATARGNNQPQHF

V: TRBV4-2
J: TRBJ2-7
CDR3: CASSPREGTVYEQYF

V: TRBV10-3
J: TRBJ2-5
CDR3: CAISEASAGQETQYF

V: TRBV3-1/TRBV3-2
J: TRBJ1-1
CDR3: CASSTGGRNTEAFF

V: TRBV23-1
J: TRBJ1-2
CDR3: CASSPLVKGKGANYGYTF

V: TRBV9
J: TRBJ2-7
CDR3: CASSVTGGYEQYF

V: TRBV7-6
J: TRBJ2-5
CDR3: CASSLGPRGLDETQYF

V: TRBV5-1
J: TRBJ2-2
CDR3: CASSLVGQNTGELFF

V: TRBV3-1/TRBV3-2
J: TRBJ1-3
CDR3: CASSQGPAGDSGNTIYF

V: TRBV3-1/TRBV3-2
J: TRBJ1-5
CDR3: CARGDSSNQPQHF

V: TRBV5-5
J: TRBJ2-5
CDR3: CASSVDRTQYF

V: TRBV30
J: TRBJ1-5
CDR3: CAWSEAGNTFGNQPQHF

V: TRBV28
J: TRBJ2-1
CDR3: CASSLVAGGYNEQFF

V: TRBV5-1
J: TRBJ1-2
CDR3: CASSSPEVYGYTF

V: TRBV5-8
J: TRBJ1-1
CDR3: CASSLWSGAEAFF

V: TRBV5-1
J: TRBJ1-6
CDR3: CASSGNTGVGTLHF

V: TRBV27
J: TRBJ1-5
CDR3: CASSSAGGFNQPQHF

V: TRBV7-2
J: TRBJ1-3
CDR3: CASSPTGGNTIYF

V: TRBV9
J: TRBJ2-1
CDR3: CASSVADEQFF

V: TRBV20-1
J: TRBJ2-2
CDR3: CSASRGGNTGELFF

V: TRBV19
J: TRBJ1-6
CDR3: CASSVTGQGAGSPLHF

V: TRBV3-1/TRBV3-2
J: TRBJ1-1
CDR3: CASSQRTEAFF

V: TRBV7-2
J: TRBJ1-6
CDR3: CASSGGALSYNSPLHF

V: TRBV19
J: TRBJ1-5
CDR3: CASREVGRNQPQHF

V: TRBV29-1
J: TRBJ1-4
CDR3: CSVADRDFIEKLFF

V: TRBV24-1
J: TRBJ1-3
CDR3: CATSDPGTGSGNTIYF

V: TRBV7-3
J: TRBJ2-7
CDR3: CASSSGQGGAYEQYF

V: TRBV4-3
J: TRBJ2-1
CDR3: CASSQDRAISYNEQFF

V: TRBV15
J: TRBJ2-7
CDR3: CATSRVYSYEQYF

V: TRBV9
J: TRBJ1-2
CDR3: CASSSRGTTEPYGYTF

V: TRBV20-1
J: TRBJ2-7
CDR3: CSASRSYEQYF

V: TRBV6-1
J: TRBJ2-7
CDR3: CASSELGQGAYEQYF

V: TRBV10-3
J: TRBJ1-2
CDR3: CAITPTGNYGYTF

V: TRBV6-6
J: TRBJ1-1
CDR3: CASTPHYRYNTEAFF

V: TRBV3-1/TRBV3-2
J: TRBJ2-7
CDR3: CASSQDTGYEQYF

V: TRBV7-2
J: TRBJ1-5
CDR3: CASSFEGALQPQHF

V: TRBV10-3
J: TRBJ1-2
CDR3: CATSGQGLIYGYTF

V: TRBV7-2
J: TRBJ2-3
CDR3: CASSLNLGLDTQYF

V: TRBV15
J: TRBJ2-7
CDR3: CATSRDPGGGYEQYF

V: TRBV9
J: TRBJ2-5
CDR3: CASSVGAIRAGETQYF

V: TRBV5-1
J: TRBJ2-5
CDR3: CASSAQPTGTQETQYF

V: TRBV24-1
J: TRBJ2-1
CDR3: CATSDDRYNEQFF

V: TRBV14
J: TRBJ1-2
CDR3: CASSVPGVYGYTF

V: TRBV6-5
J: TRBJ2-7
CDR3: CAGAIGYEQYF

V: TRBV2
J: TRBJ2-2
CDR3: CASSEDRSTGELFF